These 29 T cell receptor beta chains were all obtained from the same sample, sequenced in a study of cytomegalovirus exposure and HLA in healthy donors. The PCR used 60 Vbeta and 13 Jbeta primers. TCRdb's copy holds only in-frame clones and misses some; the assay was immunoSEQ multiplex PCR. The repertoire includes under 200,000 clones, roughly 82% of them detected once, and around 11% sits in the top ten. The specimen was PBMCs. These receptors originate from a man aged 50 to 59 in good health and CMV-seropositive.

The V and J genes are TRBV11-2 and TRBJ2-5; 12 bases align to TRBD2. The CDR3 spans 16 residues. Germline trimming cut 4 bases from V and 4 bases from J; bases unmatched to any gene: 7. Per the germline V gene, CDR1 is SGHAT and CDR2 is FQNNGV. CDR3 residues: CASSSQLAGGPETQYF. The CDR3 coding sequence is TGTGCCAGCAGCTCCCAACTAGCGGGGGGCCCAGAGACCCAGTACTTC. Full variable domain (outside the CDR3, taken from reference TRBV11-2 and TRBJ2-5): EAGVAQSPRYKIIEKRQSVAFWCNPISGHATLYWYQQILGQGPKLLIQFQNNGVVDDSQLPKDRFSAERLKGVDSTLKIQPAKLEDSAVYLCASSSQLAGGPETQYFGPGTRLLVL.

CDR3: CASSIILWGRGPGANVLTF. For the CDR3, the DNA is TGTGCCAGTAGTATAATCCTCTGGGGCAGGGGGCCTGGGGCCAACGTCCTGACTTTC. V gene TRBV19 combines with J gene TRBJ2-6; 8 bases are shared with TRBD1. V gave up 2 bases and J gave up 2 bases; unmatched junction bases: 11. This CDR3 contains 19 residues. Germline CDR1 and CDR2: LNHDA and SQIVND (reference sequence). Using reference TRBV19 and TRBJ2-6 for the parts outside the CDR3, the full variable domain is DGGITQSPKYLFRKEGQNVTLSCEQNLNHDAMYWYRQDPGQGLRLIYYSQIVNDFQKGDIAEGYSVSREKKESFPLTVTSAQKNPTAFYLCASSIILWGRGPGANVLTFGAGSRLTVL.

The chain recombines TRBV28 with TRBJ2-7, with 9 bases fitting TRBD1. The germline V gene encodes CDR1 MDHEN and CDR2 SYDVKM. V lost 4 bases to trimming and J lost 3 bases; unmatched junction nucleotides: 4. This CDR3 is built from 14 residues. The CDR3 spells CASSSGTGLYEQYF. The CDR3 DNA follows: TGTGCCAGCAGTTCCGGGACAGGGCTCTACGAGCAGTACTTC.

The V and J genes are TRBV10-1 and TRBJ2-2; D is possibly TRBD1 (5 bases). The CDR3 covers 17 residues. The germline gives CDR1 WNHNN, CDR2 SYGVQD (reference sequence). Trimming took off 0 bases at V and 1 base at J, with 12 bases between the two ends. The CDR3 here is CASSESIRGRNTGELFF. The CDR3 DNA reads as TGCGCCAGCAGTGAGTCGATAAGGGGCAGGAACACCGGGGAGCTGTTTTTT.

The genes are TRBV4-1 and TRBJ2-3, with TRBD1 identical over 8 bases. Germline trimming cut 4 bases from V and 3 bases from J; bases unmatched to any gene: 6. The CDR3 spans 15 residues. The germline gives CDR1 MGHRA, CDR2 YSYEKL. This chain's CDR3 is CASSPTGGDTDTQYF. CDR3 nucleotides: TGCGCCAGCAGCCCTACAGGGGGAGATACAGATACGCAGTATTTT.

The chain recombines TRBV5-1 with TRBJ2-4, with 9 bases that match TRBD1. CDR1 SGHRS and CDR2 YFSETQ come from the germline V gene. After removal of 3 bases from V and 8 bases from J, the junction contained 6 bases not matched to a gene. CDR3 length: 14 residues. The CDR3 nucleotides are TGCGCCAGCAGCTCACGGGACAGGGAGGACATTCAGTACTTC. It codes for CASSSRDREDIQYF.

The count of this clone is one. The chain combines TRBV9 with TRBJ1-5; TRBD1 agrees at 11 bases. With 3 bases clipped from V and 1 base from J, the junction kept 3 bases outside the gene matches. The CDR3 covers 16 residues. Germline V gene sequence: CDR1 SGDLS, CDR2 YYNGEE. The CDR3 here is CASSAGTGGSNQPQHF. The CDR3 coding sequence is TGTGCCAGCAGCGCCGGGACAGGGGGAAGCAATCAGCCCCAGCATTTT.

The V gene is TRBV7-2, the J gene TRBJ1-2; 7 bases are shared with TRBD1. J lost 4 bases, V lost 5 bases, and 10 bases had no gene match. This CDR3 is 15 amino acids long. Germline-derived CDR1 and CDR2 are SGHTA and FQGNSA. In DNA form, the CDR3 reads TGTGCCAGCAGCCCAGGTGACAGGGCGGGCTATGGCTACACCTTC. It is translated as CASSPGDRAGYGYTF.

The gene calls are TRBV27 and TRBJ1-2; D ambiguous. Germline CDR1 reads MNHEY; CDR2 reads SMNVEV (reference sequence). The CDR3 sequence is 13 residues long. The germline V and J ends were trimmed by 3 bases and 1 base, with 6 bases remaining between them. CDR3 sequence (DNA): TGTGCCAGCAGTTTTAGAGTTAACTATGGCTACACCTTC. This encodes CASSFRVNYGYTF.

The chain recombines TRBV19 with TRBJ2-5; TRBD1 agrees at 7 bases. V trimming: 8 bases; J trimming: 1 base; junction bases outside the gene matches: 4. The germline V gene encodes CDR1 LNHDA and CDR2 SQIVND (reference sequence). This CDR3 has 13 amino acids. In DNA, the CDR3 is TGTGCCAGTGGGAACAGGGGCCAAGAGACCCAGTACTTC. This gives the protein CASGNRGQETQYF.

The rearrangement joins TRBV30 to TRBJ2-1; D possibly corresponds to TRBD2 (6 bases). Trimming cost V 3 bases and J 0 bases, with 12 bases left between them. The CDR3 has 15 residues. Germline values: CDR1 GTSNPN, CDR2 SVGIG (reference sequence). The CDR3 nucleotides read TGTGCCTGGAGAGGAGGGACGAGCTCCTACAATGAGCAGTTCTTC. This gives the protein CAWRGGTSSYNEQFF.

The chain couples TRBV4-1 to TRBJ1-2, with D maybe TRBD1 (5 bases). CDR3 length equals 15 residues. CDR1 is MGHRA, CDR2 YSYEKL, per germline. V was trimmed by 1 base and J by 4 bases, leaving 13 bases between them. The CDR3 is CASSQVSGLSYGYTF. The CDR3 region has the DNA TGCGCCAGCAGCCAAGTTTCAGGGTTGAGCTATGGCTACACCTTC.

The V gene is TRBV4-2, the J gene TRBJ2-2; TRBD2 aligns across 16 bases. Unmatched junction bases numbered 6, after V lost 4 bases and J lost 7 bases. Looked up from germline, CDR1 is LGHNA and CDR2 is YNFKEQ. The CDR3 is made up of 17 amino acids. The CDR3 reads CASSPGLAGGPHGELFF. In DNA form, the CDR3 reads TGTGCCAGCAGCCCGGGACTAGCGGGAGGGCCGCACGGGGAGCTGTTTTTT.

This chain joins TRBV7-9 and TRBJ1-6, with D hard to call. CDR3 length: 12 amino acids. Germline V lookup: CDR1 SEHNR, CDR2 FQNEAQ (reference sequence). V lost 3 bases and J 10 bases, leaving 7 bases between the germline ends. The CDR3 sequence is CASSLEGSPLHF. CDR3 DNA: TGTGCCAGCAGCTTGGAGGGCTCACCCCTCCACTTT.

This clone has only one observation. V and J are TRBV2 and TRBJ1-2; 7 bases are a match to TRBD1. V dropped 6 bases and J dropped 3; count of bases not matched to a gene: 7. Germline loops: CDR1 SNHLY, CDR2 FYNNEI. There are 14 residues in the CDR3. CDR3 sequence reads: CASRKTGIDYGYTF. The CDR3 region has the DNA TGTGCCAGCAGAAAGACAGGGATCGACTATGGCTACACCTTC.

This rearrangement joins TRBV7-9 to TRBJ2-5, with a weak D call TRBD1 (6 bases). CDR3 length equals 14 residues. Germline V gene sequence: CDR1 SEHNR, CDR2 FQNEAQ (reference sequence). Trimming removed 5 bases from V and 3 bases from J, with 13 bases in between. This chain's CDR3 is CASSGRDTKETQYF. The CDR3 DNA sequence: TGTGCCAGCAGCGGTCGGGACACCAAAGAGACCCAGTACTTC.

This rearrangement joins TRBV10-3 to TRBJ1-1; TRBD1 matches at 9 bases. CDR1 is ENHRY and CDR2 is SYGVKD in the germline V gene. V dropped 7 bases and J dropped 1; count of bases not matched to a gene: 4. The CDR3 loop spans 14 amino acids. The CDR3 here is CAIKTDRGNTEAFF. The CDR3, as DNA: TGTGCCATCAAAACGGACAGGGGGAACACTGAAGCTTTCTTT.

A few counts support this clone. The CDR3 nucleotides read TGTGCCAGCAGCTTAGAGGCGGGGGGCTTTAGGGAGCAGTACTTC. This sequence encodes CASSLEAGGFREQYF. This chain connects TRBV7-9 to TRBJ2-7; 8 bases fit TRBD2. Germline V gene lookup returns CDR1 SEHNR and CDR2 FQNEAQ (reference sequence). Trimming took 1 base from V and 7 from J; bases not matched to a gene: 9. The CDR3 sequence is 15 residues long.

The V call is TRBV5-3, the J call TRBJ1-1, with 7 bases aligning to TRBD1. TRBV5-3 is reported as an ORF; its role is uncertain. CDR3 length: 15 amino acids. J gave up 0 bases and V 0 bases, and 2 bases lay outside the gene matches. This CDR3 reads CARSLGDSMNTEAFF. The DNA for the CDR3 is TGTGCCAGAAGCTTGGGGGACAGCATGAACACTGAAGCTTTCTTT.

The CDR3 loop reads CASSLDPSGRAKDTQYF. DNA for the CDR3: TGTGCCAGCAGCTTAGATCCCAGCGGGAGGGCCAAAGATACGCAGTATTTT. The chain links TRBV7-2 to TRBJ2-3; 10 bases line up with TRBD2. With 1 base clipped from V and 5 bases from J, the junction kept 9 bases outside the gene matches. This CDR3 contains 17 residues. From germline, CDR1 is SGHTA and CDR2 FQGNSA. The whole variable domain, remainder taken from reference TRBV7-2 and TRBJ2-3, is GAGVSQSPSNKVTEKGKDVELRCDPISGHTALYWYRQSLGQGLEFLIYFQGNSAPDKSGLPSDRFSAERTGGSVSTLTIQRTQQEDSAVYLCASSLDPSGRAKDTQYFGPGTRLTVL.

CDR3: CASSFVSSGDANSYEQYF. In nucleotides, the CDR3 is TGCGCCAGCAGCTTCGTATCTAGCGGGGATGCGAACTCCTACGAGCAGTACTTC. The chain links TRBV5-1 to TRBJ2-7; 9 bases align to TRBD2. This CDR3 region has 18 residues. CDR1 SGHRS and CDR2 YFSETQ come from the germline V gene. The V and J ends lost 2 bases and 0 bases, in that order; junction bases with no gene match: 12.

The rearrangement links TRBV5-1 to TRBJ2-5; TRBD1 matches 7 bases. With 0 bases clipped from V and 2 bases from J, the junction kept 4 bases outside the gene matches. Germline CDR1 SGHRS, CDR2 YFSETQ. This CDR3 comprises 15 residues. The CDR3: CASSLAQGQQETQYF. CDR3 nucleotide sequence: TGCGCCAGCAGCTTGGCGCAGGGACAGCAAGAGACCCAGTACTTC. The full variable domain, in which reference TRBV5-1 and TRBJ2-5 provide the parts outside the CDR3, is KAGVTQTPRYLIKTRGQQVTLSCSPISGHRSVSWYQQTPGQGLQFLFEYFSETQRNKGNFPGRFSGRQFSNSRSEMNVSTLELGDSALYLCASSLAQGQQETQYFGPGTRLLVL.

This chain joins TRBV11-2 and TRBJ2-5; D call uncertain. Germline V gene lookup returns CDR1 SGHAT and CDR2 FQNNGV. CDR3 length: 13 amino acids. With 0 bases removed from V and 2 bases from J, the gap between germline ends came to 4 bases. The CDR3 region is CASSLERQETQYF. For the CDR3, the DNA is TGTGCCAGCAGCTTAGAGAGGCAAGAGACCCAGTACTTC.

The chain is built from TRBV18 and TRBJ2-7, with 11 nucleotides matching TRBD2. The V gene's germline CDR1 is KGHSH and CDR2 LQKENI. With 5 bases clipped from V and 6 bases from J, the junction kept 3 bases outside the gene matches. The CDR3 contains 13 residues. The DNA for the CDR3 is TGTGCCAGCTCAGGGACTAGCGGAGTCGAGCAGTACTTC. Translated: CASSGTSGVEQYF.

The V and J genes are TRBV7-6 and TRBJ2-7; D perhaps matches TRBD2 (5 bases). There are 14 residues in the CDR3. Trimming stripped 3 bases from V and 2 bases from J, with 11 bases between. Germline V CDR1 and CDR2: SGHVS, FNYEAQ. This CDR3 reads CASSFGRAPYEQYF. DNA of the CDR3: TGTGCCAGCAGCTTCGGGCGGGCCCCCTACGAGCAGTACTTC.

The chain carries TRBV6-1 and TRBJ1-5; 7 positions match TRBD1. The CDR3 is 14 residues long. The V gene's germline CDR1 is MNHNS and CDR2 SASEGT. After removal of 6 bases from V and 7 bases from J, the junction contained 9 bases not matched to a gene. The CDR3 DNA follows: TGTGCCAGCAGCCGACAGGGCGCAAACCAGCCCCAGCATTTT. This encodes CASSRQGANQPQHF.

This chain joins TRBV5-1 and TRBJ1-1, with 7 bases matching TRBD1. The junction had 6 bases not matched to a gene; V was cut back by 4 bases and J by 0 bases. Germline assignment: CDR1 SGHRS and CDR2 YFSETQ. The length of the CDR3 is 15 residues. The DNA of the CDR3 is TGCGCCAGCAGCCTAGGGGGCACCATGAACACTGAAGCTTTCTTT. Translating gives CASSLGGTMNTEAFF.

As DNA, the CDR3 is TGTGCCAGCAGTCCTCGAGAGCATCATGAGCAGTTCTTC. Translation gives CASSPREHHEQFF. The rearrangement links TRBV28 to TRBJ2-1; unclear D gene. The V gene lost 5 bases and the J gene lost 8 bases, with 13 bases spanning the gap. This CDR3 comprises 13 residues. The germline CDR1 and CDR2 sequences are MDHEN and SYDVKM.

The V gene is TRBV6-5, the J gene TRBJ2-1; no clear D gene. The CDR3 covers 13 residues. Germline V gene data show CDR1 as MNHEY and CDR2 as SVGAGI. V lost 6 bases and J lost 6, with 12 bases in between. CDR3 protein: CASSSFPGNEQFF. The CDR3, as DNA: TGTGCCAGCAGCTCCTTCCCAGGCAATGAGCAGTTCTTC.